This TCR beta chain was documented in a study of technical replicates of blood from a few donors. Produced via immunoSEQ multiplex PCR; TCRdb's table is partial and in-frame only. The sample contains 99,000 or so clones, approximately 95% of which appear only once. Sequencing used T cells isolated from PBMCs. This sequence was found in a human donor in good health.

CDR3 in amino acids: CSANSNEQFF. The CDR3 nucleotides are TGCAGTGCTAACAGCAATGAGCAGTTCTTC. The V and J genes are TRBV20-1 and TRBJ2-1; D not certain. The V gene lost 4 bases and the J gene lost 6 bases, with 4 bases spanning the gap. This CDR3 spans 10 amino acids. Looked up from germline, CDR1 is DFQATT and CDR2 is SNEGSKA (reference sequence).